The subject of this entry is one TCR beta chain. This entry belongs to a study of blood T cell repertoires in COVID-19. Overall study context: The United States, Italy and Spain provided the acute and convalescent COVID-19 samples. Sample material is recorded as cDNA or gDNA derived from T cells, B-cell-depleted T cells, or PBMCs.

Authors' methods: The assay estimated nucleated cells by amplifying reference gene primers. This table comes from immunoSEQ multiplex PCR, and its TCRdb copy is limited to in-frame clones, with some not included. The V and J calls and the clone size are those of that table, but D and trimming were determined from the DNA. The sample yields approximately 90,000 clones, around nine tenths seen once. The CDR3 loop spans 14 amino acids. Deletions cut 5 bases from V and 3 bases from J, with 10 bases between. Germline CDR1 and CDR2: SEHNR and FQNEAQ (reference sequence). The specimen sequenced was peripheral blood. The receptor was derived from a man older than 75 with active or convalescent COVID-19. The rearrangement uses TRBV7-9 and TRBJ1-4, with TRBD1 as a possible D gene (6 bases). The CDR3 nucleotides read TGTGCCAGCAGCAACGGACAGTCTAATGAAAAACTGTTTTTT. It translates to CASSNGQSNEKLFF.